The subject of this entry is one TCR beta chain. Its antigen remains unidentified. This entry comes from a study of blood T cells in healthy people across ages. Study observations and caveats: From one million sequenced T cells, diversity estimates were lower bounds. Roughly linearly, TCR beta diversity per million T cells fell as age increased.

No fewer than 6.5 million PBMCs went into each sample. Alongside a J-beta primer mix, a sample-barcoded 5' primer served in a second PCR lasting 7 to 11 cycles. All cDNA molecules were each tagged by a template-switch adaptor with 12 random nucleotides. TCRdb re-called the 5' RACE reads with MiXCR, one entry per CDR3 protein. The table includes hundreds of thousands of distinct CDR3 sequences, around 48% detected once. CDR3 length: 15 residues. Germline V CDR1 and CDR2: MNHEY, SVGAGI. Between the trimmed V and J ends, which lost 5 bases and 1 base, there was a span of 14 bases. V is TRBV6-5 and J is TRBJ1-2; D is possibly TRBD1 (5 bases). The sequence was obtained from a man younger than 45 in good health. The sequencing input was blood. The CDR3 spells CASSRDSWVNYGYTF. The CDR3 DNA follows: TGTGCCAGCAGTCGCGACAGCTGGGTTAACTATGGCTACACCTTC.